This T cell receptor beta chain was sequenced for a study of OX40 agonist ivuxolimab in advanced cancers. Study in general: Ivuxolimab, an antibody that agonizes OX40 (CD134), was administered to the patients. Participants averaged approximately 60 years of age (range about 23 to 90) and were 82.7% male.

Blood sampling was done at baseline, cycle 4 day 1, and cycle 7 day 1. Findings and limits, study-wide: Part of the nonresponder group also had normalized T-cell clonal expansion that was low.

A word on this clone: Its antigen is not known.

Some clones are missing from TCRdb's copy, which holds only in-frame ones; the method was immunoSEQ multiplex PCR. The sample holds about 48,000 clones, 81% seen once. Germline-derived CDR1 and CDR2 are SQVTM and ANQGSEA. V lost 3 bases, J lost 5 bases, and 15 bases lay in between. This CDR3 spans 14 amino acids. This sequence was found in an adult with an advanced solid tumor such as melanoma, head and neck, liver or kidney cancer. Sample: CD4+ or CD8+ T cells sorted from blood, taken in a trial of the OX40 agonist ivuxolimab. V usage is TRBV29-1 and J usage is TRBJ2-3, with unresolved D. Here the CDR3 reads CSVDSASQQDTQYF. In DNA form, the CDR3 reads TGCAGCGTTGATAGTGCCAGTCAGCAAGATACGCAGTATTTT.